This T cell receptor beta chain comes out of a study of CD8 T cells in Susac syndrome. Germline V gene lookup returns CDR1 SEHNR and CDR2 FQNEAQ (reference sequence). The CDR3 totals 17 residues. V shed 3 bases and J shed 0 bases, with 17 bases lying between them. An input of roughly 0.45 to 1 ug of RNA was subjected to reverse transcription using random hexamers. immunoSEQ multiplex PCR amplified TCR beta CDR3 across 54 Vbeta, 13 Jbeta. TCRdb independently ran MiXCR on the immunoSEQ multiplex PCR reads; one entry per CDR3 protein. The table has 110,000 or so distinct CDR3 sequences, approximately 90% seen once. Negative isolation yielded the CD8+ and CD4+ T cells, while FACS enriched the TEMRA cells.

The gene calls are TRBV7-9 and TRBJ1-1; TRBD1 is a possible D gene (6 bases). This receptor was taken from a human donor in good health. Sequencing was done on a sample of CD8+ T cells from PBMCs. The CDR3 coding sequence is TGTGCCAGCAGCTTTGGACAGACACCCTTCATGAACACTGAAGCTTTCTTT. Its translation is CASSFGQTPFMNTEAFF.